Listed below are T cell receptor beta chains from one sample, sequenced in a study of blood T cell repertoires in COVID-19. The repertoire was sequenced with immunoSEQ multiplex PCR; TCRdb's copy has only in-frame clones and lacks some. The sample contains about 95,000 clones, about nine tenths of which appear only once. Sequences were obtained from peripheral blood. Receptors were obtained from a man in his 60s with COVID-19, enrolled during active disease. CDR3s include the opening cysteine and the closing phenylalanine or tryptophan. A D gene is named only where the DNA matches it firmly. Clone size appears in some rows only: once, few, many, or a class for an expanded clone.

clone size: -; V gene: TRBV9; J gene: TRBJ2-1; D gene: -; CDR3 DNA: TGTGCCAGCAGCCCCCGGACAGTAAACAATGAGCAGTTCTTC; CDR3 protein: CASSPRTVNNEQFF
clone size: -; V gene: TRBV25-1; J gene: TRBJ2-1; D gene: -; CDR3 DNA: TGTGCCAGCATAGGACTGCTGGGGGGTGAGCAGTTCTTC; CDR3 protein: CASIGLLGGEQFF
clone size: -; V gene: TRBV19; J gene: TRBJ1-1; D gene: TRBD1; CDR3 DNA: TGTGCCAGTAGTATAGCCCTCGACAGGGGGACTGAAGCTTTCTTT; CDR3 protein: CASSIALDRGTEAFF
clone size: -; V gene: TRBV7-3; J gene: TRBJ1-1; D gene: TRBD1; CDR3 DNA: TGTGCCAGCAGCTTATTCGGACGACAGGGGGCGTTGAACACTGAAGCTTTCTTT; CDR3 protein: CASSLFGRQGALNTEAFF
clone size: -; V gene: TRBV3-1/TRBV3-2; J gene: TRBJ1-1; D gene: -; CDR3 DNA: TGTGCCAGCTCTTACGGGGGAGCGAACACTGAAGCTTTCTTT; CDR3 protein: CASSYGGANTEAFF
clone size: once; V gene: TRBV24-1; J gene: TRBJ2-1; D gene: TRBD2; CDR3 DNA: TGTGCCACCAGTGATACCGGGACTAGCACGGGTGAGCAGTTCTTC; CDR3 protein: CATSDTGTSTGEQFF
clone size: once; V gene: TRBV28; J gene: TRBJ2-1; D gene: TRBD2; CDR3 DNA: TGTGCCAGCAGTTTTAGGCCGCGGGCTAGCGGGAGGTTCAATGAGCAGTTCTTC; CDR3 protein: CASSFRPRASGRFNEQFF
clone size: -; V gene: TRBV4-3; J gene: TRBJ2-7; D gene: -; CDR3 DNA: TGCGCCAGCAGCCACGCTTGGGGGCTGACAGGAAGCTCCTACGAGCAGTACTTC; CDR3 protein: CASSHAWGLTGSSYEQYF
clone size: -; V gene: TRBV9; J gene: TRBJ1-1; D gene: -; CDR3 DNA: TGTGCCAGCAGCGTAGGACAGACAAACCCCAACACTGAAGCTTTCTTT; CDR3 protein: CASSVGQTNPNTEAFF
clone size: -; V gene: TRBV6-2/TRBV6-3; J gene: TRBJ2-1; D gene: TRBD2; CDR3 DNA: TGTGCCAGCAGTACCGCCGGGAGCGGGAGAGAAAATGAGCAGTTCTTC; CDR3 protein: CASSTAGSGRENEQFF
clone size: -; V gene: TRBV6-5; J gene: TRBJ1-2; D gene: -; CDR3 DNA: TGTGCCAGCAGTTACTCGCGGGGGACGGGCTACACCTTC; CDR3 protein: CASSYSRGTGYTF
clone size: few; V gene: TRBV24-1; J gene: TRBJ2-3; D gene: -; CDR3 DNA: TGTGCCACCAGTGACTCCGGGACAACAACAGATACGCAGTATTTT; CDR3 protein: CATSDSGTTTDTQYF
clone size: -; V gene: TRBV20-1; J gene: TRBJ1-1; D gene: -; CDR3 DNA: TGCAGTGCCGCCAGAAACACTGAAGCTTTCTTT; CDR3 protein: CSAARNTEAFF
clone size: -; V gene: TRBV28; J gene: TRBJ1-1; D gene: -; CDR3 DNA: TGTGCCAGCAGTTTTGTAGGGGGGAACACTGAAGCTTTCTTT; CDR3 protein: CASSFVGGNTEAFF
clone size: -; V gene: TRBV6-5; J gene: TRBJ1-2; D gene: TRBD1; CDR3 DNA: TGTGCCAGCACCCCCCGGACAGGGATTAACTATGGCTACACCTTC; CDR3 protein: CASTPRTGINYGYTF
clone size: few; V gene: TRBV6-5; J gene: TRBJ2-2; D gene: TRBD2; CDR3 DNA: TGTGCCAGCAGTTATGGGACTAGGCCCGGGGAGCTGTTTTTT; CDR3 protein: CASSYGTRPGELFF
clone size: once; V gene: TRBV7-2; J gene: TRBJ1-6; D gene: TRBD1; CDR3 DNA: TGTGCCAGCAGCCATACAGGGGTCCCCTATAATTCACCCCTCCACTTT; CDR3 protein: CASSHTGVPYNSPLHF
clone size: -; V gene: TRBV5-1; J gene: TRBJ2-3; D gene: TRBD2; CDR3 DNA: TGCGCCAGCAGCTTGGATGGCGGGAGCCGCACAGATACGCAGTATTTT; CDR3 protein: CASSLDGGSRTDTQYF
clone size: -; V gene: TRBV19; J gene: TRBJ1-1; D gene: -; CDR3 DNA: TGTGCCAGTAGTATGGGACATACGGACACTGAAGCTTTCTTT; CDR3 protein: CASSMGHTDTEAFF
clone size: -; V gene: TRBV5-1; J gene: TRBJ1-4; D gene: -; CDR3 DNA: TGCGCCAGCAGCGCGGACCGCCCGGGGGAAAAACTGTTTTTT; CDR3 protein: CASSADRPGEKLFF
clone size: -; V gene: TRBV2; J gene: TRBJ1-2; D gene: TRBD1; CDR3 DNA: TGTGCCAGCAGTGAGGCAGGGGGTGGTGGCTACACCTTC; CDR3 protein: CASSEAGGGGYTF
clone size: medium-sized; V gene: TRBV24-1; J gene: TRBJ2-1; D gene: -; CDR3 DNA: TGTGCCACCAAGTCAACCTCGAGCTCCTACAATGAGCAGTTCTTC; CDR3 protein: CATKSTSSSYNEQFF
clone size: -; V gene: TRBV19; J gene: TRBJ1-4; D gene: -; CDR3 DNA: TGTGCCAGTACGGGAGGCACTAATGAAAAACTGTTTTTT; CDR3 protein: CASTGGTNEKLFF
clone size: once; V gene: TRBV7-9; J gene: TRBJ2-1; D gene: TRBD2; CDR3 DNA: TGTGCCAGCAGCTTACGGAATAGCGGGAGAATGAACAATGAGCAGTTCTTC; CDR3 protein: CASSLRNSGRMNNEQFF
clone size: -; V gene: TRBV19; J gene: TRBJ2-5; D gene: -; CDR3 DNA: TGTGCCAGTAGTATTGGAGAAGGACAGTCCCAAGAGACCCAGTACTTC; CDR3 protein: CASSIGEGQSQETQYF
clone size: -; V gene: TRBV5-1; J gene: TRBJ2-5; D gene: -; CDR3 DNA: TGCGCCAGCAGCTCCTCGCCGGGTCCAAAGCGGGAGACCCAGTACTTC; CDR3 protein: CASSSSPGPKRETQYF
clone size: -; V gene: TRBV5-1; J gene: TRBJ1-2; D gene: -; CDR3 DNA: TGCGCCAGCAGCCCGTCGGGGACTACTAACTATGGCTACACCTTC; CDR3 protein: CASSPSGTTNYGYTF
clone size: -; V gene: TRBV5-1; J gene: TRBJ2-5; D gene: -; CDR3 DNA: TGCGCCAGCAGCCCCTCGGAGACCCAGTACTTC; CDR3 protein: CASSPSETQYF
clone size: -; V gene: TRBV5-1; J gene: TRBJ2-7; D gene: -; CDR3 DNA: TGCGCCAGCAGCTTTGGAGGGGCTTTCGACGAGCAGTACTTC; CDR3 protein: CASSFGGAFDEQYF
clone size: once; V gene: TRBV6-5; J gene: TRBJ2-7; D gene: -; CDR3 DNA: TGTGCCAGCAGCCGGGGAAGAAGCTCCTACGAGCAGTACTTC; CDR3 protein: CASSRGRSSYEQYF
clone size: -; V gene: TRBV9; J gene: TRBJ2-7; D gene: TRBD1; CDR3 DNA: TGTGCCAGCAGCGTAGCCGGGACAGTCGGGTACGAGCAGTACTTC; CDR3 protein: CASSVAGTVGYEQYF
clone size: few; V gene: TRBV3-1/TRBV3-2; J gene: TRBJ2-7; D gene: -; CDR3 DNA: TGTGCCAGCAGCCAAGATCCGGCCAGGGCCTACGAGCAGTACTTC; CDR3 protein: CASSQDPARAYEQYF
clone size: -; V gene: TRBV28; J gene: TRBJ1-2; D gene: -; CDR3 DNA: TGTGCCAGCAGTCCGGGTAACATAGGCTACACCTTC; CDR3 protein: CASSPGNIGYTF
clone size: -; V gene: TRBV5-6; J gene: TRBJ2-7; D gene: -; CDR3 DNA: TGTGCCAGCAGCCATGGGGGCAGCTCCTACGAGCAGTACTTC; CDR3 protein: CASSHGGSSYEQYF
clone size: -; V gene: TRBV19; J gene: TRBJ1-1; D gene: TRBD1; CDR3 DNA: TGTGCCAGTAGTAGGGGACAGGAGAACACTGAAGCTTTCTTT; CDR3 protein: CASSRGQENTEAFF
clone size: -; V gene: TRBV11-2; J gene: TRBJ2-2; D gene: TRBD2; CDR3 DNA: TGTGCCAGCAGCTTTTTAGCGGGTAACACCGGGGAGCTGTTTTTT; CDR3 protein: CASSFLAGNTGELFF
clone size: -; V gene: TRBV10-1; J gene: TRBJ2-5; D gene: TRBD1; CDR3 DNA: TGCGCCAGCAGCCCAAGCAAAGGGGGCCTGGGGACCCAGTACTTC; CDR3 protein: CASSPSKGGLGTQYF
clone size: -; V gene: TRBV9; J gene: TRBJ2-7; D gene: -; CDR3 DNA: TGTGCCAGCAGCGTTTCTGCGGGGAACACCTACGAGCAGTACTTC; CDR3 protein: CASSVSAGNTYEQYF
clone size: once; V gene: TRBV7-6; J gene: TRBJ2-7; D gene: -; CDR3 DNA: TGTGCCAGCAGCTTTAAACCGGGACTCCGGAACTACGAGCAGTACTTC; CDR3 protein: CASSFKPGLRNYEQYF
clone size: once; V gene: TRBV18; J gene: TRBJ1-4; D gene: TRBD1; CDR3 DNA: TGTGCCAGCTCACCCCGGGACAGGGATGAAAAACTGTTTTTT; CDR3 protein: CASSPRDRDEKLFF
clone size: -; V gene: TRBV30; J gene: TRBJ2-7; D gene: TRBD1; CDR3 DNA: TGTGCCTGGAGTGGAAGAGACAGGGGCAAGAAGTACTTC; CDR3 protein: CAWSGRDRGKKYF
clone size: -; V gene: TRBV6-5; J gene: TRBJ1-2; D gene: -; CDR3 DNA: TGTGCCAGCAGGACAGGCCTTGGAGCTAACTATGGCTACACCTTC; CDR3 protein: CASRTGLGANYGYTF
clone size: -; V gene: TRBV29-1; J gene: TRBJ2-1; D gene: TRBD1; CDR3 DNA: TGCAGCGTATCCGGGACAGGGAACAATGAGCAGTTCTTC; CDR3 protein: CSVSGTGNNEQFF
clone size: once; V gene: TRBV30; J gene: TRBJ1-1; D gene: -; CDR3 DNA: TGTGCCTGGAGTGGGCACTGGGGAGGGAAGGCTGAAGCTTTCTTT; CDR3 protein: CAWSGHWGGKAEAFF
clone size: -; V gene: TRBV28; J gene: TRBJ2-7; D gene: TRBD1; CDR3 DNA: TGTGCCAGCAGTCCCGCGGGACAGGGGGCGATAGAGCAGTACTTC; CDR3 protein: CASSPAGQGAIEQYF
clone size: -; V gene: TRBV4-1; J gene: TRBJ1-1; D gene: -; CDR3 DNA: TGCGCCAGCAGCCCAGCGACAGGCGCCGGGACTGAAGCTTTCTTT; CDR3 protein: CASSPATGAGTEAFF
clone size: -; V gene: TRBV5-1; J gene: TRBJ2-7; D gene: TRBD2; CDR3 DNA: TGCGCCAGCAGCTTGCGGGGGGTCACCTACGAGCAGTACTTC; CDR3 protein: CASSLRGVTYEQYF
clone size: -; V gene: TRBV19; J gene: TRBJ1-3; D gene: TRBD1; CDR3 DNA: TGTGCCAGTAGTAACCTCCGGGACAGGGGGCGGACTGGAAACACCATATATTTT; CDR3 protein: CASSNLRDRGRTGNTIYF
clone size: -; V gene: TRBV7-9; J gene: TRBJ2-1; D gene: TRBD2; CDR3 DNA: TGTGCCAGCAGCCCAACTAGCGGGAGGGCCGGGGTTTACAATGAGCAGTTCTTC; CDR3 protein: CASSPTSGRAGVYNEQFF
clone size: -; V gene: TRBV19; J gene: TRBJ2-7; D gene: -; CDR3 DNA: TGTGCCAGTAAGGAGGGACAGAATTCCTACGAGCAGTACTTC; CDR3 protein: CASKEGQNSYEQYF
clone size: -; V gene: TRBV5-4; J gene: TRBJ2-7; D gene: TRBD1; CDR3 DNA: TGTGCCAGCAGCTGGGGACAGGGCCGCTCCTACGAGCAGTACTTC; CDR3 protein: CASSWGQGRSYEQYF
clone size: -; V gene: TRBV7-2; J gene: TRBJ1-1; D gene: TRBD1; CDR3 DNA: TGTGCCAGCACCTTAAACGTACAGGGGGCTTGTTTCTTT; CDR3 protein: CASTLNVQGACFF